The clone carrying this T cell receptor (beta chain) was seen repeatedly, ten times or more. This sample is part of a study of regulatory T cells in long-lasting Graves disease. Both iRepertoire HTBI primers and Arm-PCR of CDR3 regions were used to build the TCR beta libraries. MiXCR, applied by TCRdb to the multiplex PCR reads, yields one record per CDR3 protein. This table has around 450,000 distinct CDR3 sequences, approximately 16% appearing once. Time point given: newly diagnosed GD, antithyroid drugs for less than 3 months. Generation of the TCR library employed RNA extracted from PBMCs. With 5 bases clipped from V and 4 bases from J, the junction kept 9 bases outside the gene matches. Germline loops: CDR1 MNHEY, CDR2 SMNVEV (reference sequence). The CDR3 sequence is 16 residues long. This sample also appeared in a second study, on T cells in Graves' hyperthyroidism and ophthalmopathy. As that report states: Stable hyperthyroidism and ophthalmopathy were separated using 13 V-J signatures.

Sequencing used peripheral blood mononuclear cells (PBMCs), obtained at new diagnosis, from a patient treated with antithyroid drugs. The chain is built from TRBV27 and TRBJ2-2; 8 positions agree with TRBD2. This TCR derives from a woman aged 40 to 55 with Graves disease. CDR3 in amino acids: CASSRGSGMFTGELFF. As DNA, the CDR3 is TGTGCCAGCAGTCGTGGTAGCGGGATGTTCACCGGGGAGCTGTTTTTT.